A single sample gave rise to the 20 T cell receptor beta chains below, sequenced in a study of blood T cell repertoires in COVID-19. The repertoire was sequenced with immunoSEQ multiplex PCR; TCRdb's copy has only in-frame clones and lacks some. The sample lists some 180,000 clones; about four fifths were seen once. The sample taken for sequencing was peripheral blood. The receptors stem from a woman of 80 years or more with acute or convalescent COVID-19.

This chain joins TRBV5-1 and TRBJ2-7, with D perhaps matching TRBD1 (5 bases). Germline V CDR1 and CDR2: SGHRS, YFSETQ. V was pared by 4 bases and J by 0 bases, with 17 bases between. CDR3 size: 16 residues. The DNA of the CDR3 is TGCGCCAGCAGCAAAAACCCCGGACAAGGCTCCTACGAGCAGTACTTC. Translated, it gives CASSKNPGQGSYEQYF.

This sequence joins TRBV9 and TRBJ2-1; 9 nucleotides align to TRBD2. Germline V gives CDR1 SGDLS, CDR2 YYNGEE. The junction had 0 bases not matched to a gene; V was cut back by 2 bases and J by 0 bases. The CDR3 sequence is 15 residues long. CDR3 loop: CASSVSGSSYNEQFF. Written as DNA, the CDR3 is TGTGCCAGCAGCGTTAGCGGGAGCTCCTACAATGAGCAGTTCTTC.

The genes are TRBV6-5 and TRBJ2-5; TRBD1 might be the D (5 bases). Germline CDR1 and CDR2: MNHEY and SVGAGI. Trimming pared 4 bases from V and 2 bases from J, leaving 8 bases between. This CDR3 has 13 residues. The CDR3 nucleotides are TGTGCCAGCAGTTTCCAGGGACAAGAGACCCAGTACTTC. Its translation is CASSFQGQETQYF.

Only one count was recorded for this clone. The chain couples TRBV7-8 to TRBJ2-7; the match to TRBD2 covers 12 bases. The ends lost 2 bases at V and 7 bases at J; junction bases unmatched: 12. Germline loops: CDR1 SGHVS, CDR2 FQNEAQ. The CDR3 sequence is 17 residues long. DNA of the CDR3: TGTGCCAGCAGCTTATTCGGAACTAGCGGGGGGCCCCGGGAGCAGTACTTC. Amino acids: CASSLFGTSGGPREQYF.

This clone appeared a single time. This chain uses TRBV2 with TRBJ2-2, with 7 bases fitting TRBD1. Germline CDR1 reads SNHLY; CDR2 reads FYNNEI. The CDR3 consists of 14 residues. With 6 bases clipped from V and 4 bases from J, the junction kept 5 bases outside the gene matches. Written as DNA, the CDR3 is TGTGCCAGCAGCGTAACAGGGGTCACCGGGGAGCTGTTTTTT. Translation gives CASSVTGVTGELFF.

This chain links TRBV4-1 with TRBJ2-1; 15 bases map to TRBD2. The germline V gene encodes CDR1 MGHRA and CDR2 YSYEKL. The CDR3 spans 21 residues. Losses at the gene ends were 1 base for V and 2 bases for J; bases not matched to a gene: 12. The CDR3 is CASSQVYPQGLAGGAYNEQFF. The CDR3 DNA reads TGCGCCAGCAGCCAAGTATATCCGCAGGGACTAGCGGGGGGCGCCTACAATGAGCAGTTCTTC.

CDR3 amino acids: CASSLTGGSTDTQYF. CDR3 sequence (DNA): TGTGCCAGCAGCTTAACAGGGGGAAGCACAGATACGCAGTATTTT. The chain has TRBV5-8 and TRBJ2-3, with TRBD1 matching over 8 bases. The CDR3 contains 15 residues. The junction had 2 bases not matched to a gene; V was cut back by 2 bases and J by 0 bases. CDR1 is SGHTS, CDR2 YDEGEE, per germline.

The rearrangement joins TRBV24-1 to TRBJ2-2, with D maybe TRBD1 (5 bases). In germline, CDR1 is KGHDR, CDR2 SFDVKD. CDR3 length: 16 residues. Trimming left V 1 base short and J 4 bases short, with 12 bases between. This chain's CDR3 is CATSDFWGSRTGELFF. In nucleotides, the CDR3 is TGTGCCACCAGTGATTTTTGGGGCTCTCGCACCGGGGAGCTGTTTTTT.

The chain combines TRBV7-3 with TRBJ1-1; 8 bases fit TRBD1. The CDR3 is 15 residues long. The V segment lost 5 bases and the J segment 1 base; nucleotides outside the gene matches: 6. CDR1 is SGHTA, CDR2 FQGTGA, per germline. CDR3 bases: TGTGCCAGCAGCCCGAGACAGGGGCAGAACACTGAAGCTTTCTTT. Residues: CASSPRQGQNTEAFF.

This rearrangement joins TRBV5-5 to TRBJ2-5, with D maybe TRBD1 (6 bases). The CDR3 is 14 residues long. The germline V gene has CDR1 SGHKS and CDR2 YYEKEE (reference sequence). The V end lost 0 bases, the J end lost 2 bases, and 8 bases lay between the germline ends. The DNA for the CDR3 is TGTGCCAGCAGCTTGGAAGGGGGTCAAGAGACCCAGTACTTC. Translation gives CASSLEGGQETQYF. The full variable domain, in which reference TRBV5-5 and TRBJ2-5 provide the parts outside the CDR3, is DAGVTQSPTHLIKTRGQQVTLRCSPISGHKSVSWYQQVLGQGPQFIFQYYEKEERGRGNFPDRFSARQFPNYSSELNVNALLLGDSALYLCASSLEGGQETQYFGPGTRLLVL.

CDR3 coding DNA: TGTGCCAGCATTGGATGGGACAGGGATCTCCGAGAAAAACTGTTTTTT. Its protein is CASIGWDRDLREKLFF. This sequence joins TRBV25-1 and TRBJ1-4; TRBD1 matches at 9 bases. V was pared by 7 bases and J by 8 bases, with 14 bases of the junction left unmatched. The germline V gene has CDR1 MGHDK and CDR2 SYGVNS. CDR3 length: 16 amino acids.

The chain uses TRBV19 and TRBJ1-2; no definite D call. CDR1 is LNHDA, CDR2 SQIVND, per germline (reference sequence). Deletions cut 5 bases from V and 8 bases from J, with 24 bases between. The CDR3 has 16 residues. The CDR3 sequence is CASSPEAGSHAKGYTF. The DNA of the CDR3 is TGTGCCAGTAGTCCCGAGGCGGGTTCCCACGCGAAAGGCTACACCTTC. The whole variable domain, filled in from reference TRBV19 and TRBJ1-2, reads DGGITQSPKYLFRKEGQNVTLSCEQNLNHDAMYWYRQDPGQGLRLIYYSQIVNDFQKGDIAEGYSVSREKKESFPLTVTSAQKNPTAFYLCASSPEAGSHAKGYTFGSGTRLTVV.

The J gene is TRBJ2-3, the V gene TRBV4-1; 7 positions match TRBD1. The CDR3 is 16 residues long. The germline V gene has CDR1 MGHRA and CDR2 YSYEKL. J was trimmed by 1 base and V by 1 base; bases with no gene match: 5. CDR3 in DNA: TGCGCCAGCAGCCAAGGCCCCGGACAGGGCACAGATACGCAGTATTTT. It encodes CASSQGPGQGTDTQYF.

This clone appeared a few times. The rearrangement links TRBV4-2 to TRBJ2-6, with 9 bases lining up with TRBD1. This CDR3 spans 16 amino acids. V was clipped by 2 bases and J by 2 bases; unmatched bases: 1. CDR1 is LGHNA, CDR2 YNFKEQ, per germline. The CDR3 region has the DNA TGTGCCAGCAGCCAACGACAGGGGGCTGGGGCCAACGTCCTGACTTTC. This encodes CASSQRQGAGANVLTF.

The chain is built from TRBV7-2 and TRBJ2-2, with unresolved D. Germline loops: CDR1 SGHTA, CDR2 FQGNSA. The CDR3 is 14 residues long. V was pared by 2 bases and J by 7 bases, with 11 bases between. CDR3 sequence: CASSLRGRDGELFF. The CDR3 DNA is TGTGCCAGCAGCTTAAGAGGTAGAGACGGGGAGCTGTTTTTT.

The chain links TRBV19 to TRBJ2-7, with 10 bases matching TRBD1. J was trimmed by 0 bases and V by 6 bases; bases with no gene match: 8. The germline CDR1 and CDR2 sequences are LNHDA and SQIVND (reference sequence). The CDR3 sequence is 16 residues long. The CDR3 DNA sequence: TGTGCCAGTAGAAGCACGGGACAGGGGATCTCCTACGAGCAGTACTTC. Residues: CASRSTGQGISYEQYF. The complete variable domain, with remaining parts taken from reference TRBV19 and TRBJ2-7, reads DGGITQSPKYLFRKEGQNVTLSCEQNLNHDAMYWYRQDPGQGLRLIYYSQIVNDFQKGDIAEGYSVSREKKESFPLTVTSAQKNPTAFYLCASRSTGQGISYEQYFGPGTRLTVT.

The gene calls are TRBV19 and TRBJ2-1; 12 bases are a match to TRBD2. V shed 6 bases and J 3 bases; nucleotides not matched to a gene: 3. CDR1 and CDR2 (germline): LNHDA, SQIVND (reference sequence). CDR3 length equals 15 residues. CDR3 region: CASRETSGGYNEQFF. The CDR3 nucleotides are TGTGCCAGTAGGGAGACTAGCGGGGGCTACAATGAGCAGTTCTTC. Complete variable domain (other parts from reference TRBV19 and TRBJ2-1): DGGITQSPKYLFRKEGQNVTLSCEQNLNHDAMYWYRQDPGQGLRLIYYSQIVNDFQKGDIAEGYSVSREKKESFPLTVTSAQKNPTAFYLCASRETSGGYNEQFFGPGTRLTVL.

The chain couples TRBV30 to TRBJ2-7, with TRBD2 matching 8 bases. The CDR3 is 14 residues long. Germline CDR1 reads GTSNPN; CDR2 reads SVGIG (reference sequence). Trimming took 2 bases from V and 5 from J; bases not matched to a gene: 8. CDR3 sequence reads: CAWSLRGGLHEQYF. The CDR3 coding sequence is TGTGCCTGGAGTTTACGGGGGGGCTTGCACGAGCAGTACTTC.

The sample holds a few counts of this clone. The gene calls are TRBV5-1 and TRBJ1-6, with 7 bases fitting TRBD1. The V segment lost 4 bases and the J segment 4 bases; nucleotides outside the gene matches: 5. Germline CDR1 SGHRS, CDR2 YFSETQ. CDR3 length equals 15 residues. The CDR3 loop reads CASSPRGQYNSPLHF. CDR3 coding DNA: TGCGCCAGCAGCCCGAGGGGACAGTATAATTCACCCCTCCACTTT.

The V call is TRBV9, the J call TRBJ2-7, with 7 bases lining up with TRBD1. The CDR3 sequence is 15 residues long. The junction had 6 bases not matched to a gene; V was cut back by 0 bases and J by 3 bases. Germline CDR1 and CDR2: SGDLS and YYNGEE. The CDR3: CASSVEGTVLYEQYF. Here the CDR3 DNA reads TGTGCCAGCAGCGTAGAAGGGACAGTCCTCTACGAGCAGTACTTC.